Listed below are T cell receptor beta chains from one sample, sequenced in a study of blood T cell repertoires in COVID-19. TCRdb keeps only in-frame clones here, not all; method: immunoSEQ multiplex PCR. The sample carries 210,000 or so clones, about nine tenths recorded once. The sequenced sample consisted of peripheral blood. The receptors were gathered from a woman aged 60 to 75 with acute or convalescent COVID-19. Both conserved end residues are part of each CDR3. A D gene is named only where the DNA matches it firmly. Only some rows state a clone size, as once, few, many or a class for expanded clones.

cdr3_aa: CASRNRPSNSGNTIYF; cdr3_nt: TGTGCCAGTAGGAACAGGCCAAGTAACTCTGGAAACACCATATATTTT; d_call: NA; v_call: TRBV19; j_call: TRBJ1-3; clone_size: NA
cdr3_aa: CASREDRGNGYTF; cdr3_nt: TGTGCCAGCAGAGAGGACAGGGGCAACGGCTACACCTTC; d_call: TRBD1; v_call: TRBV6-5; j_call: TRBJ1-2; clone_size: NA
cdr3_aa: CASSFMGGWAGELFF; cdr3_nt: TGTGCCAGCAGCTTCATGGGGGGTTGGGCCGGGGAGCTGTTTTTT; d_call: NA; v_call: TRBV7-8; j_call: TRBJ2-2; clone_size: NA
cdr3_aa: CASRKQGARSYEQYF; cdr3_nt: TGTGCCAGCAGAAAACAGGGGGCACGGTCCTACGAGCAGTACTTC; d_call: TRBD1; v_call: TRBV28; j_call: TRBJ2-7; clone_size: NA
cdr3_aa: CASSRQGANTIYF; cdr3_nt: TGTGCCAGCAGCAGACAGGGGGCAAACACCATATATTTT; d_call: TRBD1; v_call: TRBV6-5; j_call: TRBJ1-3; clone_size: NA
cdr3_aa: CASSANSNVNTEAFF; cdr3_nt: TGTGCCAGCAGCGCTAACTCTAACGTGAACACTGAAGCTTTCTTT; d_call: NA; v_call: TRBV7-3; j_call: TRBJ1-1; clone_size: NA
cdr3_aa: CASSALSGSYEQYF; cdr3_nt: TGTGCCAGCAGTGCCTTAAGCGGCTCCTACGAGCAGTACTTC; d_call: NA; v_call: TRBV2; j_call: TRBJ2-7; clone_size: NA
cdr3_aa: CASSPDGGGYTF; cdr3_nt: TGTGCCAGCAGCCCCGATGGGGGCGGCTACACCTTC; d_call: NA; v_call: TRBV6-4; j_call: TRBJ1-2; clone_size: NA
cdr3_aa: CSVWDREGQPQHF; cdr3_nt: TGCAGCGTATGGGACAGGGAAGGTCAGCCCCAGCATTTT; d_call: TRBD1; v_call: TRBV29-1; j_call: TRBJ1-5; clone_size: NA
cdr3_aa: CASSMGQQNEKLFF; cdr3_nt: TGTGCCAGTAGTATGGGACAGCAAAATGAAAAACTGTTTTTT; d_call: TRBD1; v_call: TRBV19; j_call: TRBJ1-4; clone_size: NA
cdr3_aa: CASSERFFGQGRTEAFF; cdr3_nt: TGTGCCAGCAGTGAAAGGTTTTTCGGACAGGGAAGGACTGAAGCTTTCTTT; d_call: TRBD1; v_call: TRBV6-1; j_call: TRBJ1-1; clone_size: NA
cdr3_aa: CASSSPTGFYLHF; cdr3_nt: TGTGCCAGCAGTTCTCCGACAGGGTTTTACCTCCACTTT; d_call: TRBD1; v_call: TRBV6-6; j_call: TRBJ1-6; clone_size: NA
cdr3_aa: CATSTTGGADPYEQYF; cdr3_nt: TGTGCCACCAGCACCACAGGGGGCGCGGACCCCTACGAGCAGTACTTC; d_call: TRBD1; v_call: TRBV15; j_call: TRBJ2-7; clone_size: NA
cdr3_aa: CASSFGHRVASGNTIYF; cdr3_nt: TGTGCCAGCAGCTTCGGTCACAGGGTCGCCTCTGGAAACACCATATATTTT; d_call: NA; v_call: TRBV7-2; j_call: TRBJ1-3; clone_size: NA
cdr3_aa: CASSSTAGEFF; cdr3_nt: TGTGCCAGCAGCTCGACTGCGGGGGAGTTCTTC; d_call: TRBD2; v_call: TRBV5-4; j_call: TRBJ2-1; clone_size: NA
cdr3_aa: CASSQVGAGGHNEQFF; cdr3_nt: TGTGCCAGCAGCCAAGTAGGGGCGGGGGGGCACAATGAGCAGTTCTTC; d_call: TRBD2; v_call: TRBV4-2; j_call: TRBJ2-1; clone_size: NA
cdr3_aa: CASSPWASGGFNEQFF; cdr3_nt: TGTGCCAGTAGCCCATGGGCTAGCGGGGGGTTTAATGAGCAGTTCTTC; d_call: TRBD2; v_call: TRBV19; j_call: TRBJ2-1; clone_size: NA
cdr3_aa: CASSRGRGVTDTQYF; cdr3_nt: TGTGCCAGCAGCCGCGGCCGGGGGGTAACAGATACGCAGTATTTT; d_call: TRBD2; v_call: TRBV3-1/TRBV3-2; j_call: TRBJ2-3; clone_size: NA
cdr3_aa: CASRPRDRGLSGNTIYF; cdr3_nt: TGTGCCAGTAGACCCCGTGACAGGGGGCTTTCTGGAAACACCATATATTTT; d_call: TRBD1; v_call: TRBV19; j_call: TRBJ1-3; clone_size: once
cdr3_aa: CAISPRTGAEKLFF; cdr3_nt: TGTGCCATCAGTCCAAGGACAGGGGCTGAAAAACTGTTTTTT; d_call: TRBD1; v_call: TRBV10-3; j_call: TRBJ1-4; clone_size: once
cdr3_aa: CATSDSSYEQYF; cdr3_nt: TGTGCCACCAGTGATTCTTCTTACGAGCAGTACTTC; d_call: NA; v_call: TRBV24-1; j_call: TRBJ2-7; clone_size: NA
cdr3_aa: CASSQSGRGSSYNEQFF; cdr3_nt: TGTGCCAGCAGCCAAAGCGGTCGGGGAAGCTCCTACAATGAGCAGTTCTTC; d_call: NA; v_call: TRBV4-2; j_call: TRBJ2-1; clone_size: NA
cdr3_aa: CASSTRGAGTGELFF; cdr3_nt: TGTGCCAGTAGTACCAGGGGAGCCGGCACCGGGGAGCTGTTTTTT; d_call: NA; v_call: TRBV19; j_call: TRBJ2-2; clone_size: NA
cdr3_aa: CASRNRSGTVRNGYTF; cdr3_nt: TGTGCCAGCAGGAATCGATCCGGGACAGTAAGGAATGGCTACACCTTC; d_call: TRBD1; v_call: TRBV14; j_call: TRBJ1-2; clone_size: NA
cdr3_aa: CAWTRLQGPIYGYTF; cdr3_nt: TGTGCCTGGACCCGATTACAGGGACCGATCTATGGCTACACCTTC; d_call: NA; v_call: TRBV30; j_call: TRBJ1-2; clone_size: few
cdr3_aa: CAWSVLWGRDAFF; cdr3_nt: TGTGCCTGGAGTGTACTTTGGGGGAGGGACGCTTTCTTT; d_call: NA; v_call: TRBV30; j_call: TRBJ1-1; clone_size: NA
cdr3_aa: CASSLGQGVEKLFF; cdr3_nt: TGCGCCAGCAGCTTGGGCCAGGGGGTTGAAAAACTGTTTTTT; d_call: TRBD1; v_call: TRBV5-1; j_call: TRBJ1-4; clone_size: NA
cdr3_aa: CASSFTGVGKAFF; cdr3_nt: TGTGCCAGCAGCTTTACAGGGGTGGGGAAAGCTTTCTTT; d_call: TRBD1; v_call: TRBV5-4; j_call: TRBJ1-1; clone_size: NA
cdr3_aa: CAWSVFEEYGYTF; cdr3_nt: TGTGCCTGGAGCGTCTTTGAGGAATACGGCTACACCTTC; d_call: NA; v_call: TRBV30; j_call: TRBJ1-2; clone_size: NA
cdr3_aa: CATSRALQGQGETQYF; cdr3_nt: TGTGCCACCAGCAGAGCCTTACAGGGCCAAGGGGAGACCCAGTACTTC; d_call: NA; v_call: TRBV15; j_call: TRBJ2-5; clone_size: once
cdr3_aa: CASRGTGVRNEQYF; cdr3_nt: TGTGCCAGCAGGGGGACAGGGGTTCGGAACGAGCAGTACTTC; d_call: TRBD1; v_call: TRBV28; j_call: TRBJ2-7; clone_size: NA
cdr3_aa: CASRSTDMNTEAFF; cdr3_nt: TGTGCCAGCAGGTCGACAGATATGAACACTGAAGCTTTCTTT; d_call: NA; v_call: TRBV6-5; j_call: TRBJ1-1; clone_size: NA
cdr3_aa: CSVPRTGTSYEQYF; cdr3_nt: TGCAGCGTTCCGCGGACAGGGACCTCCTACGAGCAGTACTTC; d_call: TRBD1; v_call: TRBV29-1; j_call: TRBJ2-7; clone_size: once
cdr3_aa: CASSQDRAGGPRDTQYF; cdr3_nt: TGCGCCAGCAGCCAAGATAGAGCGGGGGGGCCAAGAGATACGCAGTATTTT; d_call: TRBD2; v_call: TRBV4-1; j_call: TRBJ2-3; clone_size: NA
cdr3_aa: CASSLRQTYNEQFF; cdr3_nt: TGTGCCAGCAGTTTACGACAGACCTACAATGAGCAGTTCTTC; d_call: NA; v_call: TRBV27; j_call: TRBJ2-1; clone_size: NA
cdr3_aa: CASQGNVGYTF; cdr3_nt: TGTGCCAGCCAGGGGAATGTCGGCTACACCTTC; d_call: NA; v_call: TRBV2; j_call: TRBJ1-2; clone_size: NA
cdr3_aa: CASSWGVGELFF; cdr3_nt: TGTGCCAGCAGTTGGGGAGTCGGGGAGCTGTTTTTT; d_call: NA; v_call: TRBV6-2/TRBV6-3; j_call: TRBJ2-2; clone_size: NA
cdr3_aa: CASSAGSTYEQYF; cdr3_nt: TGTGCCAGCAGCGCCGGGAGTACCTACGAGCAGTACTTC; d_call: NA; v_call: TRBV9; j_call: TRBJ2-7; clone_size: NA
cdr3_aa: CASSLGPLGQGATEAFF; cdr3_nt: TGTGCCAGCAGCTTAGGTCCGCTAGGACAGGGGGCGACTGAAGCTTTCTTT; d_call: TRBD1; v_call: TRBV7-9; j_call: TRBJ1-1; clone_size: NA
cdr3_aa: CASSPGLAESGYTF; cdr3_nt: TGCGCCAGCAGTCCGGGACTGGCAGAGAGTGGCTACACCTTC; d_call: NA; v_call: TRBV5-1; j_call: TRBJ1-2; clone_size: few
cdr3_aa: CASSVRDRDSYGYTF; cdr3_nt: TGTGCCAGCAGCGTCCGGGACAGGGATTCCTATGGCTACACCTTC; d_call: TRBD1; v_call: TRBV9; j_call: TRBJ1-2; clone_size: NA
cdr3_aa: CASSTTATGFPEQYF; cdr3_nt: TGTGCCAGTAGTACGACCGCGACAGGGTTTCCCGAGCAGTACTTC; d_call: TRBD1; v_call: TRBV19; j_call: TRBJ2-7; clone_size: NA
cdr3_aa: CASSLNPGLAGGRADTQYF; cdr3_nt: TGTGCCAGCAGCTTAAATCCCGGACTAGCGGGGGGGCGGGCAGATACGCAGTATTTT; d_call: TRBD2; v_call: TRBV7-2; j_call: TRBJ2-3; clone_size: NA
cdr3_aa: CSASLYGGSTDTQYF; cdr3_nt: TGCAGTGCTAGTTTGTACGGCGGGAGCACAGATACGCAGTATTTT; d_call: NA; v_call: TRBV20-1; j_call: TRBJ2-3; clone_size: NA
cdr3_aa: CASSYRAPGKAGELFF; cdr3_nt: TGTGCCAGCAGTTACCGCGCCCCGGGTAAAGCCGGGGAGCTGTTTTTT; d_call: NA; v_call: TRBV6-6; j_call: TRBJ2-2; clone_size: NA
cdr3_aa: CASSLGPQKRGVPTDTQYF; cdr3_nt: TGTGCCAGCAGCTTAGGGCCCCAAAAGCGGGGGGTACCCACAGATACGCAGTATTTT; d_call: TRBD2; v_call: TRBV7-2; j_call: TRBJ2-3; clone_size: NA
cdr3_aa: CASSASGGNNSPLHF; cdr3_nt: TGTGCCAGCAGTGCTTCCGGGGGTAATAATTCACCCCTCCACTTT; d_call: NA; v_call: TRBV28; j_call: TRBJ1-6; clone_size: NA
cdr3_aa: CASSPIPTLGGDEQYF; cdr3_nt: TGTGCCAGCTCACCAATCCCCACTCTGGGGGGGGACGAGCAGTACTTC; d_call: TRBD2; v_call: TRBV18; j_call: TRBJ2-7; clone_size: once
cdr3_aa: CASSQDRADWGGRAYEQYF; cdr3_nt: TGTGCCAGCAGCCAAGATAGGGCTGACTGGGGCGGGAGGGCCTACGAGCAGTACTTC; d_call: TRBD2; v_call: TRBV3-1/TRBV3-2; j_call: TRBJ2-7; clone_size: NA
cdr3_aa: CASREWWGTDTQYF; cdr3_nt: TGTGCCAGCAGGGAGTGGTGGGGCACAGATACGCAGTATTTT; d_call: NA; v_call: TRBV3-1/TRBV3-2; j_call: TRBJ2-3; clone_size: NA
cdr3_aa: CASSLWTSGSQETQYF; cdr3_nt: TGTGCCAGCAGCCTCTGGACTAGCGGGAGTCAAGAGACCCAGTACTTC; d_call: TRBD2; v_call: TRBV3-1/TRBV3-2; j_call: TRBJ2-5; clone_size: NA
cdr3_aa: CASSPASGGVESTRDTQYF; cdr3_nt: TGTGCCAGCAGTCCGGCTAGCGGGGGGGTGGAGTCCACCCGAGATACGCAGTATTTT; d_call: TRBD2; v_call: TRBV6-6; j_call: TRBJ2-3; clone_size: NA